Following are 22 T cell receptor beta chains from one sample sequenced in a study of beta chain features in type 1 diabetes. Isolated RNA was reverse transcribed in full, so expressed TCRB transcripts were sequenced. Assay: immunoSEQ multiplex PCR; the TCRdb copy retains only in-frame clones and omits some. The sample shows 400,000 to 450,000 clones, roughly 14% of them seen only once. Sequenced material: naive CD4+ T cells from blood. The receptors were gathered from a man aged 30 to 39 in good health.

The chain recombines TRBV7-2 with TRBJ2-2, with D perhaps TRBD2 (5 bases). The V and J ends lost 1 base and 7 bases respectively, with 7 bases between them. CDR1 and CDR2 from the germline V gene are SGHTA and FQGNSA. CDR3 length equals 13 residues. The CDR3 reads CASSLVRGGELFF. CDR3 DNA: TGTGCCAGCAGCTTAGTTCGGGGCGGGGAGCTGTTTTTT.

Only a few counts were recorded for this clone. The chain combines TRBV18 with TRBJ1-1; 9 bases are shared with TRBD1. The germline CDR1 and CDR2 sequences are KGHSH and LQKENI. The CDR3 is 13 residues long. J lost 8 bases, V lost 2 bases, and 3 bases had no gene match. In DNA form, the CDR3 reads TGTGCCAGCTCACCAGCCGGGACAGGGGAAGCTTTCTTT. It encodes CASSPAGTGEAFF.

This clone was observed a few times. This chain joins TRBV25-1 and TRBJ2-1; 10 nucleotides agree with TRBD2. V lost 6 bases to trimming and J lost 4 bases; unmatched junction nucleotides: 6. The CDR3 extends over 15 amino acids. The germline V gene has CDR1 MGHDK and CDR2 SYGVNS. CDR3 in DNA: TGTGCCAGCAGATCAACTAGCGGGGTTTACAATGAGCAGTTCTTC. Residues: CASRSTSGVYNEQFF.

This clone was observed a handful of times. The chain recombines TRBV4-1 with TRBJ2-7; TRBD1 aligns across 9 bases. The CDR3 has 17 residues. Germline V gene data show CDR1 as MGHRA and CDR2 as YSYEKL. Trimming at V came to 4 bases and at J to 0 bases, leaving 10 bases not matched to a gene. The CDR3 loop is CASSPTTGTGYSYEQYV. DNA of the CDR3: TGCGCCAGCAGCCCCACAACCGGGACAGGGTACTCCTACGAGCAGTACGTC.

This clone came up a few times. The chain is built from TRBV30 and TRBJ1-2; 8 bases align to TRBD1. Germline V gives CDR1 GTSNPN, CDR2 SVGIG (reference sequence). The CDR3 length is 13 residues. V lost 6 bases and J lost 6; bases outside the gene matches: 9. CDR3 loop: CACQGQESDGYTF. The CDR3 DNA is TGTGCCTGCCAGGGACAGGAGTCTGATGGCTACACCTTC.

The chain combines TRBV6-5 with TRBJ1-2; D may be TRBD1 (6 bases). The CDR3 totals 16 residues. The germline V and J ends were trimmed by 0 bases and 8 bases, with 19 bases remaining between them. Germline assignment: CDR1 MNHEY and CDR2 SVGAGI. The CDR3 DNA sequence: TGTGCCAGCAGTTACTCCAGGGGTAGCCGAACGGGGGGCTACACCTTC. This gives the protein CASSYSRGSRTGGYTF.

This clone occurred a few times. CDR3 coding DNA: TGTGCCAGCAGCTTAGCGAACAGGGATTCAGATACGCAGTATTTT. It encodes CASSLANRDSDTQYF. The gene calls are TRBV7-8 and TRBJ2-3; TRBD1 might be the D (6 bases). Germline CDR1 and CDR2: SGHVS and FQNEAQ. V dropped 0 bases and J dropped 4 bases, with 11 bases sitting between them. The CDR3 runs 15 residues.

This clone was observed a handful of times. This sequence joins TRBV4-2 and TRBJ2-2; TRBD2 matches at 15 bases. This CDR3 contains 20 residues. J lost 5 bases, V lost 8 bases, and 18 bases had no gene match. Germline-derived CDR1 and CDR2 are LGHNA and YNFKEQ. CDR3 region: CASAVQVGLAGGPGTGELFF. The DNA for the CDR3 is TGTGCCAGCGCCGTCCAGGTTGGACTAGCGGGAGGGCCGGGGACCGGGGAGCTGTTTTTT.

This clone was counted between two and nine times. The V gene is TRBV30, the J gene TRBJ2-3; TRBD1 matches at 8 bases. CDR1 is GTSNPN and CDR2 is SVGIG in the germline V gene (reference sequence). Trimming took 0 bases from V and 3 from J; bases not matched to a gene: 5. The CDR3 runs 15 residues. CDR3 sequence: CAWSVHHRGTDTQYF. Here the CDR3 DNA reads TGTGCCTGGAGTGTACATCACAGGGGGACAGATACGCAGTATTTT.

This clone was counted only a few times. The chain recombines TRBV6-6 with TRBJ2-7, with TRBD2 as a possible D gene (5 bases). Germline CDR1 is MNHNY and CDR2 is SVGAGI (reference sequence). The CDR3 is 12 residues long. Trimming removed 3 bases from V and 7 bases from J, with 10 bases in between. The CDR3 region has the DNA TGTGCCAGCAGTTATGTCGGCGGGGAGCAGTACTTC. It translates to CASSYVGGEQYF.

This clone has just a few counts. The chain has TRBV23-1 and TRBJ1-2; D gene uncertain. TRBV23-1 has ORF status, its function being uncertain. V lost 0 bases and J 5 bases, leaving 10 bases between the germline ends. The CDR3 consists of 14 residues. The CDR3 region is CASSQSVGGYGYTF. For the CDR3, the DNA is TGCGCCAGCAGTCAATCGGTGGGAGGGTATGGCTACACCTTC.

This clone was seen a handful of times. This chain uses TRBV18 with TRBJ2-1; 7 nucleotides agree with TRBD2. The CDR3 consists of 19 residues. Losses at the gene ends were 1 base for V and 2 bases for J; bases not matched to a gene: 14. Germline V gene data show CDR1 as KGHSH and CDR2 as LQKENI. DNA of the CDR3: TGTGCCAGCTCACCACTACCATCCACTGGCGGGAGACCCTACAATGAGCAGTTCTTC. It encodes CASSPLPSTGGRPYNEQFF.

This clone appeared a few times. In nucleotides, the CDR3 is TGCGCCAGCAGCTTGGAGGAGGGTGGCACTGAAGCTTTCTTT. It is translated as CASSLEEGGTEAFF. The V call is TRBV5-1, the J call TRBJ1-1, with D hard to call. Germline V gene data show CDR1 as SGHRS and CDR2 as YFSETQ. Trimming pared 0 bases from V and 4 bases from J, leaving 10 bases between. The CDR3 length is 14 residues.

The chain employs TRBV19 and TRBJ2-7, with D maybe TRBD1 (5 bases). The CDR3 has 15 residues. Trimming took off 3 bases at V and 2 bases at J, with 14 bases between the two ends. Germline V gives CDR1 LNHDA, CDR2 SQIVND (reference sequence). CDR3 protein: CASSIPGRATYEQYF. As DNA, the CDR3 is TGTGCCAGTAGTATCCCCGGCAGGGCTACCTACGAGCAGTACTTC.

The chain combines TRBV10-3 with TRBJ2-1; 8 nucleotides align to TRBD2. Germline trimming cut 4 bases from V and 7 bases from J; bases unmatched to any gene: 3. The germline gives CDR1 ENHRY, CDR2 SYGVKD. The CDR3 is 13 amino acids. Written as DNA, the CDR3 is TGTGCCATCAGTGGGACTAGCAGGAATGAGCAGTTCTTC. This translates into CAISGTSRNEQFF.

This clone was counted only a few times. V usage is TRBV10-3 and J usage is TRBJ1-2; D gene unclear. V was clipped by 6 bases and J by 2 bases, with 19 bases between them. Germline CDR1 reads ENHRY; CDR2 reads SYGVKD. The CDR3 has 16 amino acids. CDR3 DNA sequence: TGTGCCATCAGGGAAAAGGACGGAGGAAACAACTATGGCTACACCTTC. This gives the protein CAIREKDGGNNYGYTF.

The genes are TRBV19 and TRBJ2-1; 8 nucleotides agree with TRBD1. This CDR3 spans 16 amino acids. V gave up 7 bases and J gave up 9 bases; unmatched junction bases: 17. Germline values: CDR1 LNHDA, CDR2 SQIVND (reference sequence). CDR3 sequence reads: CASTLYPQGAQSEQFF. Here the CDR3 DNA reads TGTGCCAGTACCCTATACCCCCAGGGGGCGCAGAGTGAGCAGTTCTTC.

The CDR3 sequence: CASRASGNEQFF. CDR3 sequence (DNA): TGCGCCAGCAGGGCTAGCGGAAATGAGCAGTTCTTC. The V and J genes are TRBV5-1 and TRBJ2-1, with 7 bases identical to TRBD2. V dropped 5 bases and J dropped 7; count of bases not matched to a gene: 3. Germline V gene sequence: CDR1 SGHRS, CDR2 YFSETQ. This CDR3 is built from 12 residues.

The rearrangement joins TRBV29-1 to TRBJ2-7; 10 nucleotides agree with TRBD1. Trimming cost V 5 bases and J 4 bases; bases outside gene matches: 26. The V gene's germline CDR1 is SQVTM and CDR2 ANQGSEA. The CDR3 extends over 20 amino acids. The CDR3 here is CSVLFTVRDRGLLGLYEQYF. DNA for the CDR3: TGCAGCGTTCTCTTTACCGTCCGGGACAGGGGCCTTCTGGGACTATACGAGCAGTACTTC.

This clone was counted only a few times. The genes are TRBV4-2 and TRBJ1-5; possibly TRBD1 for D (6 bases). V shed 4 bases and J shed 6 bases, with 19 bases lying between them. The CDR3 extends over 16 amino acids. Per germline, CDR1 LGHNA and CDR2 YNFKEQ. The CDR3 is CASSPQGPGDRQPQHF. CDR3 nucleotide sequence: TGTGCCAGCAGCCCCCAGGGCCCAGGGGATCGTCAGCCCCAGCATTTT.

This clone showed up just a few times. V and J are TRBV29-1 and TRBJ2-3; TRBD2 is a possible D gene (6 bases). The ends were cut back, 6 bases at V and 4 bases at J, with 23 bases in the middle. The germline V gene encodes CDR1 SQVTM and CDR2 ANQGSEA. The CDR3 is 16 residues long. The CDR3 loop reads CSVRGTPGTVADTQYF. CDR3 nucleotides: TGCAGCGTCAGAGGGACTCCGGGAACGGTTGCAGATACGCAGTATTTT.

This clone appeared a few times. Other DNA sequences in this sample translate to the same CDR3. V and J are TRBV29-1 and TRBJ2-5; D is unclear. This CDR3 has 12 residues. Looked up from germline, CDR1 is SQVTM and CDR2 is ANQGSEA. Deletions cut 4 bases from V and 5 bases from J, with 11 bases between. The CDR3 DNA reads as TGCAGCGTTGTTGTGGGTTGGGAGACCCAGTACTTC. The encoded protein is CSVVVGWETQYF.